The following is a T cell receptor beta chain sequence with its context. This entry is derived from a study of human T cells and chemical hapten exposure. Study as a whole: Sensitization applied 2% DPC to around 2 cm by around 2 cm of upper inner arm skin.

Time point defined: patch test 3, about 24 weeks after DPC sensitization. Treatment of the sample: therapeutic diphenylcyclopropenone sensitization with weekly scalp DPC. V lost 6 bases and J 3 bases, leaving 6 bases between the germline ends. The CDR3 runs to 13 residues. Germline V gene data show CDR1 as SGHTA and CDR2 as FQGNSA. Per the original methods: Samples contained a median of 95,638 TCRs, with a range of roughly 23,224 to 700,000. Via MiXCR, TCRdb re-called the RACE reads, giving one row per CDR3 protein. These V and J calls originate from TCRdb's pipeline instead of the authors' own analysis. The repertoire consists of 85,000 to 100,000 distinct CDR3 sequences, with 27% occurring once and the leading ten covering about a tenth.

The sample consisted of whole blood, taken in connection with sensitization to the hapten diphenylcyclopropenone (DPC). The rearrangement links TRBV7-2 to TRBJ1-6; no firm D call. This clonotype was obtained from a man aged 40-55 years with alopecia areata. Some clones in this sample may be carry-over from other donors' samples. The CDR3 reads CASRDFYNSPLHF. The CDR3 DNA reads TGTGCCAGCAGGGATTTCTATAATTCACCCCTCCACTTT.